The present T cell receptor (beta chain) was sequenced within a study of blood T cell repertoires in COVID-19. Study summary: In each case, the material was cDNA or gDNA derived from T cells, B-cell-depleted T cells, or PBMCs.

Germline CDR1 is LNHDA and CDR2 is SQIVND (reference sequence). V lost 3 bases, J lost 7 bases, and 19 bases lay in between. This CDR3 is 17 amino acids long. The data were produced by immunoSEQ multiplex PCR, yet TCRdb's version contains in-frame clones alone and is incomplete. The table includes 60,000 or so clones, 70% to 90% detected once. The V and J genes are TRBV19 and TRBJ1-6; no firm D call. The receptor comes from a man aged 55 to 70 with acute or convalescent COVID-19. Input material: peripheral blood. CDR3 nucleotide sequence: TGTGCCAGTAGTATTGAAGGGAGCCGGGGAGGGAATTCACCCCTCCACTTT. As protein: CASSIEGSRGGNSPLHF. Full variable domain (outside the CDR3, taken from reference TRBV19 and TRBJ1-6): DGGITQSPKYLFRKEGQNVTLSCEQNLNHDAMYWYRQDPGQGLRLIYYSQIVNDFQKGDIAEGYSVSREKKESFPLTVTSAQKNPTAFYLCASSIEGSRGGNSPLHFGNGTRLTVT.